The next 21 T cell receptor delta chains were all read from a single sample in a study of gamma-delta chains in newborns, infants, children. TCRdb reanalyzed the reads using CATT. The sample comprises about 11,000 delta-chain clones, 8.5% to 9% of which are singletons, and about 3.8% rests with the top ten. Sample: blood. The receptor source for this set is a child who was a newborn, infant or young child, either healthy, febrile or measles-vaccinated (not recorded which).

The genes are TRDV2 and TRDJ1; D may be TRDD3 (6 bases). The CDR3 loop spans 17 amino acids. The germline V gene has CDR1 GEAIGNYY and CDR2 EKD. Trimming took 8 bases from V and 0 from J, leaving 24 bases between them. Here the CDR3 reads CASSSLGIPLYTDKLIF. CDR3 coding DNA: TGTGCCTCCAGTAGTCTGGGGATCCCGCTGTACACCGATAAACTCATCTTT.

By sample fraction, this clone is medium-sized. The rearrangement links TRDV2 to TRDJ3, with 9 bases identical to TRDD3. The V segment lost 1 base and the J segment 1 base; nucleotides outside the gene matches: 4. The CDR3 extends over 18 amino acids. CDR1 and CDR2 (germline): GEAIGNYY, EKD. CDR3 nucleotide sequence: TGTGCCTGTGACACGGTACTGGGGGAGTCCTGGGACACCCGACAGATGTTTTTC. Protein: CACDTVLGESWDTRQMFF.

V is TRDV2 and J is TRDJ3; TRDD3 aligns across 9 bases. This CDR3 has 21 residues. Germline values: CDR1 GEAIGNYY, CDR2 EKD. V was pared by 3 bases and J by 2 bases, with 16 bases of the junction left unmatched. In DNA, the CDR3 is TGTGCCTGTGACGCCGCTGGACTGGGGGACGTCCTTACCTGGGACACCCGACAGATGTTTTTC. This encodes CACDAAGLGDVLTWDTRQMFF.

The table lists this clone with a few counts. This chain links TRDV2 with TRDJ3, with a tentative D call TRDD3 (6 bases). CDR1 GEAIGNYY and CDR2 EKD come from the germline V gene. Trimming removed 0 bases from V and 0 bases from J, with 11 bases in between. This CDR3 is built from 18 residues. The CDR3 region is CACDTWGLASWDTRQMFF. CDR3 nucleotide sequence: TGTGCCTGTGACACCTGGGGGCTCGCCTCCTGGGACACCCGACAGATGTTTTTC.

This clone has a handful of counts. A far bigger clonotype differs at one base, so this is likely a read error. At the DNA level, this CDR3 is encoded by other sequences in the same sample as well. The chain recombines TRDV2 with TRDJ1, with TRDD3 as a possible D gene (5 bases). CDR3 length equals 15 residues. Germline CDR1 reads GEAIGNYY; CDR2 reads EKD. V was pared by 3 bases and J by 3 bases, with 16 bases between. CDR3 in DNA: TGTGCCTGTGACTCCCTGATGGGGCCTGCCGATAAACTCATCTTT. Translated: CACDSLMGPADKLIF.

The chain employs TRDV2 and TRDJ3; 12 bases match TRDD3. The J gene is absent in TCRdb and was assigned here via DNA matching to germline. V shed 0 bases, J shed 0 bases, and the junction held 11 bases outside the gene matches. CDR3 length: 22 residues. CDR1 GEAIGNYY and CDR2 EKD come from the germline V gene. The CDR3: CACDTASTGGYKPSWDTRQMFF. CDR3 nucleotides: TGTGCCTGTGACACCGCGAGTACTGGGGGATACAAACCCTCCTGGGACACCCGACAGATGTTTTTC.

CDR3 loop: CACDTLGDRNDKLIF. CDR3 sequence (DNA): TGTGCCTGTGACACACTGGGGGATCGGAACGATAAACTCATCTTT. The gene calls are TRDV2 and TRDJ1, with 10 nucleotides matching TRDD3. V was pared by 1 base and J by 4 bases, with 5 bases of the junction left unmatched. CDR1 GEAIGNYY and CDR2 EKD come from the germline V gene. The length of the CDR3 is 15 residues.

V and J are TRDV2 and TRDJ1, with TRDD3 identical over 11 bases. TCRdb lists no J gene, so it was determined here by aligning the DNA to germline. CDR1 and CDR2 (germline): GEAIGNYY, EKD. The CDR3 contains 19 residues. V was pared by 3 bases and J by 3 bases, with 17 bases of the junction left unmatched. CDR3 in DNA: TGTGCCTGTGACGCGCTATTGGGGGATACGCGGGGGGCTGCCGATAAACTCATCTTT. Protein product: CACDALLGDTRGAADKLIF.

In its sample, this clone was seen a few times. As DNA, the CDR3 is TGTGCCTGTGACACCGTACTGGGGGAGAGCCCTTCCTGGGACACCCGACAGATGTTTTTC. Translated: CACDTVLGESPSWDTRQMFF. J is TRDJ3 and V is TRDV2, with 9 bases lining up with TRDD3. Per germline, CDR1 GEAIGNYY and CDR2 EKD. This CDR3 spans 20 amino acids. V gave up 0 bases and J gave up 1 base; unmatched junction bases: 9.

This clone was seen a handful of times. The identical CDR3 is also encoded by other nucleotide sequences in the sample. V gene TRDV2 combines with J gene TRDJ1; D call uncertain. The CDR3 length is 14 residues. Germline-derived CDR1 and CDR2 are GEAIGNYY and EKD. Trimming removed 1 base from V and 4 bases from J, with 12 bases in between. CDR3 nucleotides: TGTGCCTGTGACACTTTCCATACTGACGATAAACTCATCTTT. As protein: CACDTFHTDDKLIF.

Notes on this clone: One junction end disagrees with the germline gene, perhaps due to a read error. This chain joins TRDV2 and TRDJ1, with 8 positions matching TRDD3. The CDR3 contains 17 residues. Germline V CDR1 and CDR2: GEAIGNYY, EKD. The CDR3 reads CARDSLLGDDSTDKLIF. The CDR3 DNA reads as TGTGCCCGTGACAGCCTTCTGGGGGACGACAGCACCGATAAACTCATCTTT.

For this clone: At one end, the junction sequence differs from germline, possibly due to a read error. CDR3 in amino acids: CARDRLGDTEALTAQLFF. The CDR3 nucleotides read TGTGCCCGTGACCGACTGGGGGATACGGAGGCCTTGACGGCACAACTCTTCTTT. The chain carries TRDV2 and TRDJ2; 13 positions agree with TRDD3. From germline, CDR1 is GEAIGNYY and CDR2 EKD. The CDR3 spans 18 residues.

The table lists this clone with a few counts. V and J are TRDV2 and TRDJ1; 9 bases match TRDD3. The CDR3 is 18 residues long. The trim removed 2 bases at V and 2 bases at J, leaving 14 bases unmatched. Germline V gene lookup returns CDR1 GEAIGNYY and CDR2 EKD. The CDR3 bases are TGTGCCTGTGACAACCTACCTACGGGGGATACCCCGACCGATAAACTCATCTTT. This encodes CACDNLPTGDTPTDKLIF.

This clone was counted only a few times. This same CDR3 is encoded by further DNA sequences in the sample. The V and J genes are TRDV2 and TRDJ1; 13 bases fit TRDD3. Germline V gene lookup returns CDR1 GEAIGNYY and CDR2 EKD. This CDR3 comprises 15 residues. The ends lost 3 bases at V and 3 bases at J; junction bases unmatched: 3. CDR3 nucleotides: TGTGCCTGTGACTTACTGGGGGATACGCCCGATAAACTCATCTTT. Translating gives CACDLLGDTPDKLIF.

The CDR3, as DNA: TGTGCCTGTGACTCCCTGGGGGCTTCCTACACCGATAAACTCATCTTT. This gives the protein CACDSLGASYTDKLIF. Without a V gene call, the J gene is given as TRDJ1; the DNA was not used to check the table's D call, TRDD3. This CDR3 has 16 amino acids.

This clone was counted between two and nine times. The V call is TRDV2, the J call TRDJ1, with D perhaps TRDD3 (5 bases). The CDR3 runs to 15 residues. Germline CDR1 is GEAIGNYY and CDR2 is EKD. V was shortened by 0 bases and J by 5 bases, with 15 bases between the two germline ends. The CDR3 loop reads CACDTVTLPGDKLIF. For the CDR3, the DNA is TGTGCCTGTGACACCGTCACCCTCCCTGGGGATAAACTCATCTTT.

Only a few counts were recorded for this clone. The CDR3 nucleotides read TGTGCCTGTGACACCCCGACTGGGGGATCCACTTTGACAGCACAACTCTTCTTT. As protein: CACDTPTGGSTLTAQLFF. This chain uses TRDV2 with TRDJ2; 10 bases line up with TRDD3. The CDR3 covers 18 residues. Germline CDR1 is GEAIGNYY and CDR2 is EKD. V shed 0 bases and J 0 bases; nucleotides not matched to a gene: 6.

This chain connects TRDV2 to TRDJ2, with 8 nucleotides matching TRDD3. J gave up 8 bases and V 0 bases, and 10 bases lay outside the gene matches. Germline V gene sequence: CDR1 GEAIGNYY, CDR2 EKD. The CDR3 contains 16 residues. Here the CDR3 reads CACDTAWGTDLAQLFF. The CDR3, as DNA: TGTGCCTGTGACACCGCCTGGGGGACAGATTTGGCACAACTCTTCTTT.

This clone has only a few counts. The chain couples TRDV2 to TRDJ2; 11 nucleotides align to TRDD3. The CDR3 is 15 amino acids. Per germline, CDR1 GEAIGNYY and CDR2 EKD. V shed 3 bases and J 7 bases; nucleotides not matched to a gene: 6. Here the CDR3 DNA reads TGTGCCTGTGACCCACTGGGGGATAAAGAAGCACAACTCTTCTTT. This translates into CACDPLGDKEAQLFF.

This clone was picked up a small number of times. The chain has TRDV2 and TRDJ1, with a weak D call TRDD3 (8 bases). Between the trimmed V and J ends, which lost 2 bases and 1 base, there was a span of 34 bases. Germline CDR1 is GEAIGNYY and CDR2 is EKD. This CDR3 is built from 22 residues. CDR3 sequence reads: CACDSMEIGKLSGGTATDKLIF. The DNA of the CDR3 is TGTGCCTGTGACAGTATGGAAATAGGGAAGCTATCTGGGGGAACGGCCACCGATAAACTCATCTTT.

This clone was seen more than once but under ten times. V gene TRDV2 combines with J gene TRDJ1, with TRDD3 as a possible D gene (5 bases). Trimming took off 0 bases at V and 1 base at J, with 8 bases between the two ends. Germline CDR1 is GEAIGNYY and CDR2 is EKD. The CDR3 spans 14 residues. The CDR3 DNA reads as TGTGCCTGTGACACCGGAGGGGGCACCGATAAACTCATCTTT. Its protein product is CACDTGGGTDKLIF.